This entry lists 3 T cell receptor beta chains sequenced from one sample in a study of blood T cell repertoires in COVID-19 (dated by TCRdb to the early 2020s). Libraries were constructed by the immunoSEQ multiplex PCR assay. TCRdb carries this immuneACCESS record with in-frame sequences only. Its versions omit some clonotypes, under half of them owing to an unresolved V gene in the studies checked, with the rest unexplained. This sample is represented by 90,000 to 150,000 clones; around three quarters of them were singletons. Of the sample, about 6.6% falls within the top ten clones. The sequenced sample was peripheral blood. Receptors originate from a man aged 65 to 79 with acute or convalescent COVID-19.

The J gene is TRBJ1-1, the V gene TRBV5-4; D is undetermined. The length of the CDR3 is 15 residues. Germline CDR1 and CDR2: SGHNT and YYREEE (reference sequence). Trimming took off 3 bases at V and 1 base at J, with 13 bases between the two ends. CDR3 loop: CASSSLGGKNTEAFF. The CDR3 DNA follows: TGTGCCAGCAGCTCTCTCGGCGGGAAGAACACTGAAGCTTTCTTT.

The rearrangement links TRBV5-1 to TRBJ2-1; TRBD2 matches 12 bases. CDR3 size: 15 residues. The V gene end was trimmed by 4 bases and the J gene end by 3 bases; junction bases not matched to a gene: 2. Germline assignment: CDR1 SGHRS and CDR2 YFSETQ. CDR3 sequence reads: CASSMTSGSYNEQFF. As DNA, the CDR3 is TGCGCCAGCAGCATGACTAGCGGGAGCTACAATGAGCAGTTCTTC.

V is TRBV7-5 and J is TRBJ1-5; TRBD1 reflects the table's D call only, with no check against the DNA. TRBV7-5 is shown as a pseudogene. The CDR3 is made up of 16 amino acids. CDR3 sequence: CARSFEDGRGHQPQHF. The CDR3 DNA reads as TGTGCCAGAAGCTTCGAGGACGGCAGGGGGCATCAGCCCCAGCATTTT.